This entry is about one T cell receptor (beta chain). Its antigen is currently unknown. Trimming shortened V by 6 bases and J by 5 bases, and 17 bases separated the two germline ends. Germline values: CDR1 MNHEY, CDR2 SMNVEV (reference sequence). The CDR3 covers 14 residues. Sorting that relied on CD45RO/CCR7/CD25/CD127/CD95/CD27 yielded CD4+ naive, central memory, regulatory and stem cell-like memory cells. This entry is derived from a study of beta chain features in type 1 diabetes. Study findings and constraints: Naive, central memory and Treg TCRB repertoires seemed to resemble each other more closely in patients than they did in healthy donors. All four CD4+ subsets from Type 1 diabetes patients carried moderately but significantly shorter TCRB CDR3s. In patients and controls equally, PCR might favor templates that are shorter.

Reverse transcribing all isolated RNA meant expressed TCRB transcripts were sequenced. The method was immunoSEQ multiplex PCR; TCRdb's version includes in-frame clones alone and lacks a portion of them. Among about 130,000 clones listed, approximately 10% were seen once. The rearrangement links TRBV27 to TRBJ2-7, with D possibly being TRBD2 (6 bases). This receptor was identified in a man between 25 and 39 years old with type 1 diabetes. The sample taken for sequencing was central memory CD4+ T cells from blood. For the CDR3, the DNA is TGTGCCAGCAGGAGAAGTGGGGGGTCCGACGAGCAGTACTTC. It translates to CASRRSGGSDEQYF.